This is a list of T cell receptor beta chains from one sample in a study of OX40 agonist ivuxolimab in advanced cancers. Method: immunoSEQ multiplex PCR; TCRdb's copy keeps in-frame clones and lacks some. The sample shows fewer than 80,000 clones, around 84% of them seen only once. The sequenced sample was CD4+ or CD8+ T cells sorted from blood, obtained in a trial of the OX40 agonist ivuxolimab. The receptors shown here come from an adult with an advanced solid tumor such as melanoma, head and neck, liver or kidney cancer. Both conserved end residues are part of each CDR3. Fields, in order: CDR3 length, J gene, clone size, D gene, V gene, CDR3 DNA, CDR3 protein. D genes are given only for firm matches. Size values are once, few and many counts, or a class for expanded clones, and some rows have none.

CDR3 length: 15; J gene: TRBJ2-7; clone size: -; D gene: -; V gene: TRBV7-3; CDR3 DNA: TGTGCCAGCAGCCCCGGAGGGGGGCCTCTCTACGAGCAGTACTTC; CDR3 protein: CASSPGGGPLYEQYF
CDR3 length: 15; J gene: TRBJ2-1; clone size: -; D gene: TRBD2; V gene: TRBV5-1; CDR3 DNA: TGCGCCAGCAGCAGTAGCGGGGGAGCACGGGTTGAGCAGTTCTTC; CDR3 protein: CASSSSGGARVEQFF
CDR3 length: 14; J gene: TRBJ1-3; clone size: -; D gene: -; V gene: TRBV7-2; CDR3 DNA: TGTGCCAGCAGCTCGACTTGGGCTGGAAACACCATATATTTT; CDR3 protein: CASSSTWAGNTIYF
CDR3 length: 18; J gene: TRBJ2-3; clone size: -; D gene: -; V gene: TRBV21-1; CDR3 DNA: TGTGCCAGCAGCAAAGGTAGTATTTGGGCGGCCTGCACAGATACGCAGTATTTT; CDR3 protein: CASSKGSIWAACTDTQYF
CDR3 length: 15; J gene: TRBJ1-4; clone size: -; D gene: TRBD1; V gene: TRBV9; CDR3 DNA: TGTGCCAGCAGCGCCTCGGGACAGTCTGATGAAAAACTGTTTTTT; CDR3 protein: CASSASGQSDEKLFF
CDR3 length: 15; J gene: TRBJ2-5; clone size: few; D gene: -; V gene: TRBV18; CDR3 DNA: TGTGCCAGCTCACCACGGGGGAGCGCAGTAGAGACCCAGTACTTC; CDR3 protein: CASSPRGSAVETQYF
CDR3 length: 13; J gene: TRBJ2-3; clone size: once; D gene: -; V gene: TRBV6-1; CDR3 DNA: TGTGCCAGCAGCACTTCTCAACAGACTACGCAGTATTTT; CDR3 protein: CASSTSQQTTQYF
CDR3 length: 14; J gene: TRBJ2-1; clone size: -; D gene: -; V gene: TRBV2; CDR3 DNA: TGTGCCAGCAGTGAAGCATCCCAGGGTAATGAGCAGTTCTTC; CDR3 protein: CASSEASQGNEQFF
CDR3 length: 13; J gene: TRBJ1-5; clone size: few; D gene: -; V gene: TRBV30; CDR3 DNA: TGTGCCTGGAGTGGAGATAGCAATCAGCCCCAGCATTTT; CDR3 protein: CAWSGDSNQPQHF
CDR3 length: 19; J gene: TRBJ2-7; clone size: -; D gene: TRBD2; V gene: TRBV4-1; CDR3 DNA: TGCGCCAGCAGCCCCCTCACTCGGGCCGGACGGGGGGGTCCCTACGAGCAGTACTTC; CDR3 protein: CASSPLTRAGRGGPYEQYF
CDR3 length: 12; J gene: TRBJ1-5; clone size: once; D gene: -; V gene: TRBV11-2; CDR3 DNA: TGTGCCAGCAGCTTAGATGATCAGCCCCAGCATTTT; CDR3 protein: CASSLDDQPQHF
CDR3 length: 16; J gene: TRBJ1-3; clone size: once; D gene: TRBD1; V gene: TRBV5-4; CDR3 DNA: TGTGCCAGCAGCGCTGGACAGGCCCGCTCTGGAAACACCATATATTTT; CDR3 protein: CASSAGQARSGNTIYF
CDR3 length: 15; J gene: TRBJ1-6; clone size: once; D gene: -; V gene: TRBV5-6; CDR3 DNA: TGTGCCAGCAGCTTGGGTGACAGGTCTCTGTCACCCCTCCACTTT; CDR3 protein: CASSLGDRSLSPLHF
CDR3 length: 13; J gene: TRBJ2-1; clone size: -; D gene: -; V gene: TRBV19; CDR3 DNA: TGTGCCAGTAGTACCCAGTCTCGGGTCGAGCAGTTCTTC; CDR3 protein: CASSTQSRVEQFF
CDR3 length: 13; J gene: TRBJ2-5; clone size: -; D gene: TRBD1; V gene: TRBV2; CDR3 DNA: TGTGCCAGTTCCCTACAGGGGCGAGAGACCCAGTACTTC; CDR3 protein: CASSLQGRETQYF
CDR3 length: 16; J gene: TRBJ2-2; clone size: -; D gene: TRBD1; V gene: TRBV6-6; CDR3 DNA: TGTGCCAGCAGTGGCGTGGGGACAGGGAACACCGGGGAGCTGTTTTTT; CDR3 protein: CASSGVGTGNTGELFF
CDR3 length: 17; J gene: TRBJ2-3; clone size: -; D gene: TRBD2; V gene: TRBV5-1; CDR3 DNA: TGCGCCAGCAGCTCGGTCGGAAGCGGGAGGTCTACAGATACGCAGTATTTT; CDR3 protein: CASSSVGSGRSTDTQYF
CDR3 length: 15; J gene: TRBJ1-5; clone size: -; D gene: -; V gene: TRBV5-8; CDR3 DNA: TGTGCCAGCAGCTTGTTAGGTTTTGGCAATCAGCCCCAGCATTTT; CDR3 protein: CASSLLGFGNQPQHF
CDR3 length: 15; J gene: TRBJ1-2; clone size: once; D gene: -; V gene: TRBV6-1; CDR3 DNA: TGTGCCAGCAGTGAAGAGACGGCCTTTAACTATGGCTACACCTTC; CDR3 protein: CASSEETAFNYGYTF
CDR3 length: 14; J gene: TRBJ1-1; clone size: -; D gene: -; V gene: TRBV21-1; CDR3 DNA: TGTGCCAGTCGGTCTAGGGGGCTGAACACTGAAGCTTTCTTT; CDR3 protein: CASRSRGLNTEAFF
CDR3 length: 15; J gene: TRBJ2-2; clone size: -; D gene: TRBD2; V gene: TRBV2; CDR3 DNA: TGTGCCAGCAGTGGACTAGCGGCCATCACCGGGGAGCTGTTTTTT; CDR3 protein: CASSGLAAITGELFF
CDR3 length: 13; J gene: TRBJ1-1; clone size: -; D gene: -; V gene: TRBV9; CDR3 DNA: TGTGCCAGCAGCGTAGGGACAACAGGGGAAGCTTTCTTT; CDR3 protein: CASSVGTTGEAFF
CDR3 length: 12; J gene: TRBJ1-6; clone size: -; D gene: -; V gene: TRBV25-1; CDR3 DNA: TGTGCCAGCAGTGAGGGTAACTCACCCCTCCACTTT; CDR3 protein: CASSEGNSPLHF
CDR3 length: 15; J gene: TRBJ2-3; clone size: -; D gene: -; V gene: TRBV19; CDR3 DNA: TGTGCCAGTAATAATAGGCACTCCTACACAGATACGCAGTATTTT; CDR3 protein: CASNNRHSYTDTQYF
CDR3 length: 13; J gene: TRBJ2-3; clone size: -; D gene: -; V gene: TRBV10-1; CDR3 DNA: TGCGCCAGCAGTGAAGGGCTCACAGATACGCAGTATTTT; CDR3 protein: CASSEGLTDTQYF
CDR3 length: 15; J gene: TRBJ2-1; clone size: -; D gene: TRBD2; V gene: TRBV29-1; CDR3 DNA: TGCAGCGTTGGGGACACTAGCGGGGGGCAGGGTGAGCAGTTCTTC; CDR3 protein: CSVGDTSGGQGEQFF
CDR3 length: 17; J gene: TRBJ1-5; clone size: -; D gene: -; V gene: TRBV5-8; CDR3 DNA: TGTGCCAGCAGCTTGTACAGGGACTTCGTGAGCAATCAGCCCCAGCATTTT; CDR3 protein: CASSLYRDFVSNQPQHF
CDR3 length: 11; J gene: TRBJ1-1; clone size: -; D gene: TRBD1; V gene: TRBV2; CDR3 DNA: TGTGCCAGCACCCCGGACAGGGAAGCTTTCTTT; CDR3 protein: CASTPDREAFF
CDR3 length: 15; J gene: TRBJ2-2; clone size: once; D gene: TRBD1; V gene: TRBV6-6; CDR3 DNA: TGTGCCAGCAGTCCGGGACAGGGGTGGACCGGGGAGCTGTTTTTT; CDR3 protein: CASSPGQGWTGELFF
CDR3 length: 13; J gene: TRBJ2-1; clone size: -; D gene: -; V gene: TRBV4-1; CDR3 DNA: TGCGCCAGCAGCCAAGGGCCTAGTAATGAGCAGTTCTTC; CDR3 protein: CASSQGPSNEQFF
CDR3 length: 15; J gene: TRBJ2-7; clone size: once; D gene: TRBD1; V gene: TRBV27; CDR3 DNA: TGTGCCAGCAGTTCCCCGGGAGGACAGGGGTACGAGCAGTACTTC; CDR3 protein: CASSSPGGQGYEQYF
CDR3 length: 16; J gene: TRBJ2-5; clone size: -; D gene: TRBD2; V gene: TRBV5-1; CDR3 DNA: TGCGCCAGCAAGCCACGGACTAGCGGGGGGGAAGAGACCCAGTACTTC; CDR3 protein: CASKPRTSGGEETQYF
CDR3 length: 11; J gene: TRBJ2-5; clone size: -; D gene: -; V gene: TRBV7-2; CDR3 DNA: TGTGCCAGCAGCTTAGAACTAGGACAGTACTTC; CDR3 protein: CASSLELGQYF
CDR3 length: 18; J gene: TRBJ2-1; clone size: -; D gene: TRBD2; V gene: TRBV14; CDR3 DNA: TGTGCCAGCAGCCAAGATACGGCAAGCGGGAGGACCTACAATGAGCAGTTCTTC; CDR3 protein: CASSQDTASGRTYNEQFF
CDR3 length: 14; J gene: TRBJ2-1; clone size: -; D gene: TRBD1; V gene: TRBV19; CDR3 DNA: TGTGCCAGTAGTCGGGACCCACAGGGGGATGAGCAGTTCTTC; CDR3 protein: CASSRDPQGDEQFF
CDR3 length: 13; J gene: TRBJ1-1; clone size: few; D gene: -; V gene: TRBV14; CDR3 DNA: TGTGCCAGCAGCCAGGGTGTGGGGATGAGGGCTTTCTTT; CDR3 protein: CASSQGVGMRAFF
CDR3 length: 13; J gene: TRBJ1-6; clone size: -; D gene: -; V gene: TRBV7-2; CDR3 DNA: TGTGCCAGCAGCTTACAGTATAATTCACCCCTCCACTTT; CDR3 protein: CASSLQYNSPLHF